Presented here are 18 T cell receptor beta chains from one specimen sequenced in a study of CD8 T cells in ankylosing spondylitis. Study results and caveats: What appeared characteristic of ankylosing spondylitis blood was a TCR beta motif of eight highly homologous variants.

These receptors' antigens are unknown. From the 5' RACE reads, TCRdb called clonotypes with MiXCR, one entry per CDR3 protein. The sample lists just under 550,000 distinct CDR3 sequences; about 13% were seen once. Sequencing input: blood, either unsorted or a sorted T cell fraction (not recorded which). Receptors originate from a male donor with ankylosing spondylitis.

This clonotype was counted at least ten times. The genes are TRBV20-1 and TRBJ2-1; 15 bases match TRBD2. CDR1 DFQATT and CDR2 SNEGSKA come from the germline V gene (reference sequence). The CDR3 is made up of 16 amino acids. Trimming cost V 5 bases and J 7 bases; bases outside gene matches: 9. The CDR3 is CSAVGTSGRLSNEQFF. The CDR3 nucleotides are TGCAGTGCTGTCGGGACTAGCGGGAGGTTGAGTAATGAGCAGTTCTTC.

Ten or more counts support this clonotype. The CDR3 nucleotides read TGTGCCAGCAGCTTATCCGCACCACCGGTAGGGGGGCCCGAAGATGACTACACCTTC. Amino acids: CASSLSAPPVGGPEDDYTF. The V call is TRBV11-1, the J call TRBJ1-2; possible D gene TRBD1, 6 bases. Trimming stripped 2 bases from V and 10 bases from J, with 32 bases between. Germline V gene data show CDR1 as SGHAT and CDR2 as FQDESV (reference sequence). The CDR3 loop spans 19 amino acids.

This chain joins TRBV6-1 and TRBJ2-7; D may be TRBD2 (6 bases). V was cut by 0 bases and J by 4 bases, with 16 bases left in between. CDR3 size: 16 residues. CDR1 is MNHNS and CDR2 is SASEGT in the germline V gene. This CDR3 is CASSEALSGSGYEQYF. Written as DNA, the CDR3 is TGTGCCAGCAGTGAAGCGTTGTCCGGGAGTGGGTACGAGCAGTACTTC.

The rearrangement joins TRBV5-1 to TRBJ2-3; D is possibly TRBD1 or TRBD2 (6 bases each). Germline CDR1 and CDR2: SGHRS and YFSETQ. The CDR3 extends over 15 amino acids. V lost 3 bases and J 5 bases, leaving 16 bases between the germline ends. This CDR3 is CASSWRDTPGDTQYF. The CDR3 bases are TGCGCCAGCAGCTGGCGGGACACCCCTGGAGATACGCAGTATTTT.

J is TRBJ2-6 and V is TRBV29-1; D could derive from TRBD1 or TRBD2 (5 bases each). Trimming took off 4 bases at V and 0 bases at J, with 13 bases between the two ends. This CDR3 contains 16 residues. Germline lookup yields CDR1 SQVTM and CDR2 ANQGSEA. CDR3 amino acids: CSVAGTARSGANVLTF. The CDR3 DNA reads as TGCAGCGTTGCCGGGACGGCTCGCTCTGGGGCCAACGTCCTGACTTTC.

There are a few counts of this clonotype. V usage is TRBV27 and J usage is TRBJ1-1, with TRBD1 matching 9 bases. The germline V gene encodes CDR1 MNHEY and CDR2 SMNVEV (reference sequence). This CDR3 has 16 amino acids. V trimming: 7 bases; J trimming: 1 base; junction bases outside the gene matches: 10. CDR3: CASKPGTGIRNTEAFF. The CDR3 coding sequence is TGTGCCAGCAAACCCGGGACAGGGATCCGGAACACTGAAGCTTTCTTT.

This clonotype came up a few times. CDR3: CASSPGTSAEKLFF. The CDR3 DNA sequence: TGCGCCAGCAGCCCCGGGACATCGGCGGAAAAACTGTTTTTT. The chain carries TRBV5-1 and TRBJ1-4; a weak D match, TRBD1 (6 bases). Looked up from germline, CDR1 is SGHRS and CDR2 is YFSETQ. There are 14 residues in the CDR3. Trimming cost V 4 bases and J 8 bases, with 15 bases left between them.

The V and J genes are TRBV2 and TRBJ1-5, with unresolved D. Germline loops: CDR1 SNHLY, CDR2 FYNNEI. Trimming took 11 bases from V and 7 from J, leaving 18 bases between them. The CDR3 totals 13 residues. The CDR3: CALGRDKGQPQHF. CDR3 sequence (DNA): TGTGCCCTCGGGAGGGATAAGGGACAGCCCCAGCATTTT.

This clonotype has a count of ten or more. This chain links TRBV5-1 with TRBJ2-7; D possibly matches TRBD1 or TRBD2 (5 bases each). CDR3 size: 15 residues. Germline CDR1 reads SGHRS; CDR2 reads YFSETQ. Trimming stripped 4 bases from V and 2 bases from J, with 16 bases between. The CDR3 sequence: CASSPTGTTTYEQYF. The CDR3 nucleotides read TGCGCCAGCAGCCCGACCGGGACGACAACCTACGAGCAGTACTTC.

This clonotype was seen more than once but under ten times. The chain uses TRBV20-1 and TRBJ2-7; D is undetermined. The V end lost 3 bases, the J end lost 0 bases, and 12 bases lay between the germline ends. Germline CDR1 and CDR2: DFQATT and SNEGSKA (reference sequence). The CDR3 loop spans 14 amino acids. The DNA of the CDR3 is TGCAGTGCTAGTACCCGGGTAGCCTCCTACGAGCAGTACTTC. Translation gives CSASTRVASYEQYF.

The rearrangement uses TRBV19 and TRBJ2-7; D call uncertain. The CDR3 has 16 residues. V shed 5 bases and J shed 1 base, with 18 bases lying between them. CDR1 is LNHDA, CDR2 SQIVND, per germline (reference sequence). The CDR3 DNA reads as TGTGCCAGTAGTCCCAGCCTCGGAGACGGATCCTACGAGCAGTACTTC. This gives the protein CASSPSLGDGSYEQYF.

This clonotype was seen a handful of times. The J gene is TRBJ2-2, the V gene TRBV20-1; D not certain. This CDR3 comprises 15 residues. Germline V gene sequence: CDR1 DFQATT, CDR2 SNEGSKA (reference sequence). V shed 3 bases and J shed 6 bases, with 17 bases lying between them. The CDR3 loop reads CSARVSPKVSGELFF. The CDR3 DNA sequence: TGCAGTGCTAGGGTCAGCCCAAAGGTGTCCGGGGAGCTGTTTTTT.

The chain combines TRBV20-1 with TRBJ1-2; D remains ambiguous. Looked up from germline, CDR1 is DFQATT and CDR2 is SNEGSKA (reference sequence). This CDR3 contains 10 residues. V was trimmed by 5 bases and J by 1 base, leaving 2 bases between them. CDR3 loop: CSAGNYGYTF. In nucleotides, the CDR3 is TGCAGTGCTGGTAACTATGGCTACACCTTC.

This rearrangement joins TRBV30 to TRBJ1-1, with D perhaps TRBD1 (5 bases). From germline, CDR1 is GTSNPN and CDR2 SVGIG (reference sequence). Trimming removed 8 bases at V and 2 bases at J, with 12 bases between. The CDR3 consists of 12 residues. CDR3 region: CAGGRSNTEAFF. As DNA, the CDR3 is TGTGCCGGGGGACGGAGTAACACTGAAGCTTTCTTT.

The gene calls are TRBV4-1 and TRBJ2-1, with 12 bases matching TRBD2. The CDR3 is 16 residues long. Germline V CDR1 and CDR2: MGHRA, YSYEKL. Trimming cost V 2 bases and J 6 bases; bases outside gene matches: 5. CDR3 DNA sequence: TGCGCCAGCAGCCAACCGACTAGCGGGAGAGGCAATGAGCAGTTCTTC. Translation gives CASSQPTSGRGNEQFF.

This clonotype was observed at least ten times. The chain combines TRBV2 with TRBJ1-6, with a weak D call TRBD1 (6 bases). V was clipped by 3 bases and J by 7 bases, with 13 bases between them. The CDR3 length is 15 residues. CDR1 is SNHLY and CDR2 is FYNNEI in the germline V gene. The CDR3 loop is CASSESAGENSPLHF. CDR3 DNA sequence: TGTGCCAGCAGTGAGTCGGCAGGGGAAAATTCACCCCTCCACTTT. The entire variable domain, with the rest obtained from reference TRBV2 and TRBJ1-6, is as follows: EPEVTQTPSHQVTQMGQEVILRCVPISNHLYFYWYRQILGQKVEFLVSFYNNEISEKSEIFDDQFSVERPDGSNFTLKIRSTKLEDSAMYFCASSESAGENSPLHFGNGTRLTVT.

J is TRBJ1-1 and V is TRBV29-1; D not certain. The CDR3 covers 11 residues. The germline CDR1 and CDR2 sequences are SQVTM and ANQGSEA. With 1 base removed from V and 8 bases from J, the gap between germline ends came to 8 bases. The CDR3 region is CSVEGRLEAFF. The CDR3, as DNA: TGCAGCGTTGAAGGGCGGCTAGAAGCTTTCTTT.

This clonotype has only a few counts. The chain combines TRBV20-1 with TRBJ2-7, with D hard to call. CDR1 DFQATT and CDR2 SNEGSKA come from the germline V gene (reference sequence). The CDR3 spans 13 residues. V shed 3 bases and J shed 4 bases, with 13 bases lying between them. The DNA for the CDR3 is TGCAGTGCTAGTCACCCGAGAACTTACGAGCAGTACTTC. Its protein product is CSASHPRTYEQYF.